The clone carrying this TCR beta chain was counted many times. This sample was included in a study of T-cell reconstitution after alpha-beta-depleted transplantation in children. This sample's TCRbeta library carried unique molecular identifier barcodes. TCRdb re-called the PCR reads through MiXCR, storing one row per CDR3 protein. Of approximately 350,000 distinct CDR3 sequences listed, 10% are singletons. This CDR3 region has 16 residues. The V and J ends lost 1 base and 0 bases respectively, with 9 bases between them. Germline CDR1 and CDR2: MNHEY and SMNVEV (reference sequence). The TCR originated in a human donor who donated a stem cell graft to a child with acute lymphoblastic leukemia. This specimen was PBMCs from the stem cell graft donor, taken from the stem cell graft. This rearrangement joins TRBV27 to TRBJ2-2; D gene uncertain. CDR3 amino acids: CASSLLGSPNTGELFF. Written as DNA, the CDR3 is TGTGCCAGCAGTTTATTGGGGTCCCCGAACACCGGGGAGCTGTTTTTT.